The rows below give T cell receptor beta chains drawn from one sample of a study of T-cell memory formation after mild COVID-19. TCRdb itself ran the 5' RACE reads through MiXCR, one entry per CDR3 protein. The data hold fewer than 15,000 distinct CDR3 sequences, with 20% to 25% observed a single time. The sequenced material came from PBMCs or a T cell subset sorted from them (not recorded which). Source of these receptors: a man younger than 35 who had mild COVID-19 (a few samples of this study predate the infection). Cell type and time point are not known. CDR3s leave out the opening cysteine and the closing phenylalanine or tryptophan. Expanded clones are given a class, and other clones once, few, many or no size at all.

>many|TRBV18
ASSRQGATGNTIY
>many|TRBV6-5
ASSYSRATYEQY
>many|TRBV21-1
AIHRGQPYSNQPQH
>many|TRBV5-6
ASSLGRGLGYT
>many|TRBV3-1
ASSATQGAGGELF
>many|TRBV6-6
ASSFPGPRAPDTQY
>many|TRBV27
ASSLYVSRGSTDTQY
>many|TRBV29-1
SVAVWTDFYEQY
>many|TRBV20-1
SAGTGGFYEQY
>many|TRBV6-5
ASSYNRQGELGDTGELF
>few|TRBV29-1
SVGLGGETTEAF
>-|TRBV28
ASSLGPRSSGNTIY
>-|TRBV12-3/TRBV12-4
ASSLEGVTKNIQY
>many|TRBV6-2/TRBV6-3
ASSYFIAGARDTQY
>few|TRBV5-1
ASSLVGSRPSYNSPLH